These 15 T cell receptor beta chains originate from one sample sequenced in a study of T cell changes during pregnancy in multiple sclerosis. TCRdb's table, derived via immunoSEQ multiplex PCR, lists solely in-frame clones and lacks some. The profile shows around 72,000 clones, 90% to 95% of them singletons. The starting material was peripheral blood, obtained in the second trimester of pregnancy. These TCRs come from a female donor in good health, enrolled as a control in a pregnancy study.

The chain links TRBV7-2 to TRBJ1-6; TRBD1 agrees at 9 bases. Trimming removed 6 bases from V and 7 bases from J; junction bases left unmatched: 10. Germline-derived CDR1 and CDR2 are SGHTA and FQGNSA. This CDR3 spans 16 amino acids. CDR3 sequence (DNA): TGTGCCAGCAGAAATGACAGGGGGATAGGGAATTCACCCCTCCACTTT. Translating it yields CASRNDRGIGNSPLHF.

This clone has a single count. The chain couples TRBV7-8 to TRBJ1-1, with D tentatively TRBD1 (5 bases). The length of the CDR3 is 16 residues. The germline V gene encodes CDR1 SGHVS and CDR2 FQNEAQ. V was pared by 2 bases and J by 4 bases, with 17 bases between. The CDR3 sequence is CASSLMDTRVGTEAFF. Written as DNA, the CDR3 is TGTGCCAGCAGCTTAATGGATACCAGGGTAGGCACTGAAGCTTTCTTT.

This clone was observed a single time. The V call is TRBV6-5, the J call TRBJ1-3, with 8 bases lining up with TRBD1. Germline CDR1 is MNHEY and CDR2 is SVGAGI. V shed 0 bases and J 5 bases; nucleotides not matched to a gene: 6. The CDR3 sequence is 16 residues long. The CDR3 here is CASSYSGQVPRNTIYF. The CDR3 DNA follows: TGTGCCAGCAGTTACTCGGGACAGGTCCCTAGAAACACCATATATTTT.

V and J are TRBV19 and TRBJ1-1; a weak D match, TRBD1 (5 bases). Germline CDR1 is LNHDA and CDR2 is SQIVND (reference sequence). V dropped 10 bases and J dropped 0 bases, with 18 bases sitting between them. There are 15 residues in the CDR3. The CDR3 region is CATQRGGTMNTEAFF. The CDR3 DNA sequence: TGTGCCACCCAACGGGGGGGTACTATGAACACTGAAGCTTTCTTT. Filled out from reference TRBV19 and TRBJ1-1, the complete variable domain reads DGGITQSPKYLFRKEGQNVTLSCEQNLNHDAMYWYRQDPGQGLRLIYYSQIVNDFQKGDIAEGYSVSREKKESFPLTVTSAQKNPTAFYLCATQRGGTMNTEAFFGQGTRLTVV.

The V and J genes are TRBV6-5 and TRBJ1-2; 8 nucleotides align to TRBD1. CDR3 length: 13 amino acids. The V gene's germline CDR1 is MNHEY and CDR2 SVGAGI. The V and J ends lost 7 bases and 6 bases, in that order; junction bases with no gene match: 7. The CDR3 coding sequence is TGTGCCAGCACGACACAGGGGGGAGATGGCTACACCTTC. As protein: CASTTQGGDGYTF.

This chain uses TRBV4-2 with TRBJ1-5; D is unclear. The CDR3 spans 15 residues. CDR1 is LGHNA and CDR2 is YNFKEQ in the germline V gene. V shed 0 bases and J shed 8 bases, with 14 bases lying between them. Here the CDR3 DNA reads TGTGCCAGCAGCCAAGATTTAAGAGGCGGAAAGCCCCAGCATTTT. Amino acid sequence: CASSQDLRGGKPQHF.

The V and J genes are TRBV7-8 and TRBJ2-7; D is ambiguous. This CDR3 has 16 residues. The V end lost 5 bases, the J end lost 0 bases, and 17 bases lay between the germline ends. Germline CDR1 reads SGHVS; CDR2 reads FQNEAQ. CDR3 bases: TGTGCCAGCAGCACAACGACACTTTCGAGCTCCTACGAGCAGTACTTC. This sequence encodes CASSTTTLSSSYEQYF. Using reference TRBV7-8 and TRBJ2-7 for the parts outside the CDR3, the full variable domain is GAGVSQSPRYKVAKRGQDVALRCDPISGHVSLFWYQQALGQGPEFLTYFQNEAQLDKSGLPSDRFFAERPEGSVSTLKIQRTQQEDSAVYLCASSTTTLSSSYEQYFGPGTRLTVT.

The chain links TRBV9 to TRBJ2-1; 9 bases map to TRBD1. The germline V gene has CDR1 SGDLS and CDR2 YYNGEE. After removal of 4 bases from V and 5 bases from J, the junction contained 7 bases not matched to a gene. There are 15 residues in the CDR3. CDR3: CASSPSGTGNNEQFF. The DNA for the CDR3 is TGTGCCAGCAGCCCCAGCGGGACAGGGAACAATGAGCAGTTCTTC.

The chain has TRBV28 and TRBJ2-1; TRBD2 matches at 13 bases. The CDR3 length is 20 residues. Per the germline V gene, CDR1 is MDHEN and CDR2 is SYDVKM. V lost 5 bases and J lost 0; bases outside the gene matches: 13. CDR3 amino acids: CASSPGKLAGGLSSYNEQFF. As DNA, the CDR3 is TGTGCCAGCAGTCCCGGTAAACTAGCGGGGGGGCTCAGCTCCTACAATGAGCAGTTCTTC. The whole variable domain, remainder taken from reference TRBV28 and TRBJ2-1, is DVKVTQSSRYLVKRTGEKVFLECVQDMDHENMFWYRQDPGLGLRLIYFSYDVKMKEKGDIPEGYSVSREKKERFSLILESASTNQTSMYLCASSPGKLAGGLSSYNEQFFGPGTRLTVL.

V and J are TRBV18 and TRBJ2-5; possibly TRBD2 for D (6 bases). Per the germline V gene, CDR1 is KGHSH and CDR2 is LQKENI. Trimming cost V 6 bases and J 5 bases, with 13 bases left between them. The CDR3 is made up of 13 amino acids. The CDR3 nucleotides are TGTGCCAGCTCTAGCGGTGGCTGGGAGACCCAGTACTTC. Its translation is CASSSGGWETQYF.

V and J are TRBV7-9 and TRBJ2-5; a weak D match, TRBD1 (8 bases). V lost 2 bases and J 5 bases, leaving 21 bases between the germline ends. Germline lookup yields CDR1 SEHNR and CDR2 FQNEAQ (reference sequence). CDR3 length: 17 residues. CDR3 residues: CASSLQQGGPVRETQYF. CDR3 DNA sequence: TGTGCCAGCAGCTTACAACAGGGGGGGCCAGTTCGGGAGACCCAGTACTTC.

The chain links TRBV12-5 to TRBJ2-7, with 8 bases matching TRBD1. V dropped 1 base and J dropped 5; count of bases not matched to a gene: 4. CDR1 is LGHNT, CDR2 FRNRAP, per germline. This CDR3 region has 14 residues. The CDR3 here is CASGLGTGLDEQYF. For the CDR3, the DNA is TGTGCTAGTGGTTTGGGGACAGGGCTGGACGAGCAGTACTTC.

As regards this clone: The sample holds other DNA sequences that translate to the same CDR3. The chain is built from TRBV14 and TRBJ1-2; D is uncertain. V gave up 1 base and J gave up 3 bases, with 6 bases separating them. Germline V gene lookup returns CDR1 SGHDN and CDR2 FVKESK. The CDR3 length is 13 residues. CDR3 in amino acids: CASSQGLYYGYTF. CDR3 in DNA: TGTGCCAGCAGCCAAGGGCTCTACTATGGCTACACCTTC.

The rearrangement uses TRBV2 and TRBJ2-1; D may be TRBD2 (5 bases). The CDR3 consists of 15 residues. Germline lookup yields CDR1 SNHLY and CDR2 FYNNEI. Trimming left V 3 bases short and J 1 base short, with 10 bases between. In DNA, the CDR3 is TGTGCCAGCAGTGATATGGGAGAGTCCTACAATGAGCAGTTCTTC. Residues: CASSDMGESYNEQFF.

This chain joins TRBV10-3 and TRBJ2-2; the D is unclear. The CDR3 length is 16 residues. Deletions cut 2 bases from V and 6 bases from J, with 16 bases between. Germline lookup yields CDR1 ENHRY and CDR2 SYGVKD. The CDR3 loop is CAISEPSEVGAGELFF. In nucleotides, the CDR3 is TGTGCCATCAGTGAGCCGAGCGAGGTTGGAGCCGGGGAGCTGTTTTTT.